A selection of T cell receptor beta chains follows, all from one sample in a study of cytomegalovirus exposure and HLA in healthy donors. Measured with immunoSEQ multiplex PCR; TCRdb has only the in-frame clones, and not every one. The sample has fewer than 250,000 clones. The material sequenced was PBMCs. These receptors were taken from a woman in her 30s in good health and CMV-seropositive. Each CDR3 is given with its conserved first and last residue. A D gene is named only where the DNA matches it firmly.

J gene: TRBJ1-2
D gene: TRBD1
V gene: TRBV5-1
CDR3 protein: CASSLELPGQGSYGYTF
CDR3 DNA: TGCGCCAGCAGCTTGGAACTTCCGGGACAGGGTAGCTATGGCTACACCTTC

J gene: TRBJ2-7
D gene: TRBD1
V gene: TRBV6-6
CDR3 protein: CASSHRDSRSYEQYF
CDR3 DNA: TGTGCCAGCAGTCACCGGGACAGTCGGTCCTACGAGCAGTACTTC

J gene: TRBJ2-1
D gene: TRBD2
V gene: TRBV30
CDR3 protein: CASSQGGSPEQFF
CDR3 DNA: TGTGCCTCCTCCCAAGGCGGGAGTCCTGAGCAGTTCTTC

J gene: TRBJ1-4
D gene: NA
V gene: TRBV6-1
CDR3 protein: CASSAEGTNEKLFF
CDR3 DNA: TGTGCCAGCAGTGCCGAGGGAACTAATGAAAAACTGTTTTTT

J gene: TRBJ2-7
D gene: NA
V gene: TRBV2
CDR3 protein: CASSEAGTRVLYEQYF
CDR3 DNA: TGTGCCAGCAGTGAAGCAGGGACTCGGGTACTCTACGAGCAGTACTTC

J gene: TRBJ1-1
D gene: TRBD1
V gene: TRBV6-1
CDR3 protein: CASSRDRMNTEAFF
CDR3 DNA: TGTGCCAGCAGCCGGGACAGGATGAACACTGAAGCTTTCTTT

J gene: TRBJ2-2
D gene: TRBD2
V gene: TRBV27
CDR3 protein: CASSEASGKGTGELFF
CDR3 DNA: TGTGCCAGCAGTGAGGCTAGCGGGAAGGGCACCGGGGAGCTGTTTTTT

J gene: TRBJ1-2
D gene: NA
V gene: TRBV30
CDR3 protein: CAWSVERFGYGYTF
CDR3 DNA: TGTGCCTGGAGTGTTGAGAGATTTGGCTATGGCTACACCTTC

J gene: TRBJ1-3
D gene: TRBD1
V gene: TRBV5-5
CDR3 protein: CASSLGAGGFSGNTIYF
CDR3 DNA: TGTGCCAGCAGCTTGGGAGCAGGGGGCTTCTCTGGAAACACCATATATTTT

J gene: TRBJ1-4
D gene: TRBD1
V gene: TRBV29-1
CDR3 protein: CSVAAGGRGEKLFF
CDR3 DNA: TGCAGCGTTGCGGCAGGGGGCCGGGGTGAAAAACTGTTTTTT

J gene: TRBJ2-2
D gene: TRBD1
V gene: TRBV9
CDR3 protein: CASRPGTANTGELFF
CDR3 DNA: TGTGCCAGCAGACCCGGGACAGCGAACACCGGGGAGCTGTTTTTT

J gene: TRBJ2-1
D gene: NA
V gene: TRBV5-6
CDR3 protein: CASSFRTEIGGEQFF
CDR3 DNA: TGTGCCAGCAGCTTTAGGACAGAGATAGGAGGAGAGCAGTTCTTC

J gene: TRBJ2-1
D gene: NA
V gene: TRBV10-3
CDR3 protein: CAISESAGNYNEQFF
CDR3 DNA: TGTGCCATCAGTGAGTCCGCAGGGAACTACAATGAGCAGTTCTTC

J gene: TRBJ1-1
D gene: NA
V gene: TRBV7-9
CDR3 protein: CASSLAILTPRDGGEAFF
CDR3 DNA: TGTGCCAGCAGCTTAGCTATTTTAACCCCCAGGGATGGTGGTGAAGCTTTCTTT

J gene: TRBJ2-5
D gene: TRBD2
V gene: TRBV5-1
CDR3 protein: CASSLDGLAGGGRETQYF
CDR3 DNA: TGCGCCAGCAGCTTGGACGGACTAGCGGGGGGGGGTCGAGAGACCCAGTACTTC

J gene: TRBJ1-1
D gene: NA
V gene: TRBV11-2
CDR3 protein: CASKGTGRTEAFF
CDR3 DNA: TGTGCCAGCAAGGGAACAGGTAGGACTGAAGCTTTCTTT

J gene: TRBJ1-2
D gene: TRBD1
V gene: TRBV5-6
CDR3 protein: CASSFWDRLLYGYTF
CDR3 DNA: TGTGCCAGCAGCTTTTGGGACAGGCTATTATATGGCTACACCTTC

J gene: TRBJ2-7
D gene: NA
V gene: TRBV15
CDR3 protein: CATSPGGGAGTYEQYF
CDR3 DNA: TGTGCCACCAGCCCAGGAGGGGGGGCGGGTACTTACGAGCAGTACTTC

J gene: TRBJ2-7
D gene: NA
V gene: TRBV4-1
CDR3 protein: CASSHGQGSYEQYF
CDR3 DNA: TGCGCCAGCAGCCACGGGCAGGGTTCGTACGAGCAGTACTTC

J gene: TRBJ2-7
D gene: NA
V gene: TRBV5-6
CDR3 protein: CASSGWRHEQYF
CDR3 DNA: TGTGCCAGCAGTGGATGGCGGCACGAGCAGTACTTC

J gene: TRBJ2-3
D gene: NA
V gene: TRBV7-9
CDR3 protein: CASSLDSSTDTQYF
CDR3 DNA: TGTGCCAGCAGCTTAGATTCTTCCACAGATACGCAGTATTTT

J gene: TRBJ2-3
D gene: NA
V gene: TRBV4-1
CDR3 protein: CASSPVDRTTDTQYF
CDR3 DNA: TGCGCCAGCAGCCCCGTGGACAGAACGACAGATACGCAGTATTTT

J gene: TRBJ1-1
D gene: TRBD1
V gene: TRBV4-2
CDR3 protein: CASSQGIFIGGSEAFF
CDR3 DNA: TGTGCCAGCAGCCAAGGGATATTTATAGGGGGCTCTGAAGCTTTCTTT

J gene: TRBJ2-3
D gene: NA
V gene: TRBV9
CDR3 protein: CASSVEGGRGPTDTQYF
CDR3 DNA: TGTGCCAGCAGCGTAGAGGGTGGGCGGGGACCAACAGATACGCAGTATTTT

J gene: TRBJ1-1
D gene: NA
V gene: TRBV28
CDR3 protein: CASSSQGLEAFF
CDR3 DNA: TGTGCCAGCAGTTCCCAGGGCCTTGAAGCTTTCTTT

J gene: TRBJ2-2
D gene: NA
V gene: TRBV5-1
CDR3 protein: CASSLKAGDTGELFF
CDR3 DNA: TGCGCCAGCAGCTTGAAAGCGGGTGACACCGGGGAGCTGTTTTTT

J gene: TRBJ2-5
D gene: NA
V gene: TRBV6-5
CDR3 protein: CASSALGGETQYF
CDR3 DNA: TGTGCCAGCAGTGCGCTAGGAGGTGAGACCCAGTACTTC

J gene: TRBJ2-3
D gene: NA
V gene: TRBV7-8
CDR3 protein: CASSFLAGTDTQYF
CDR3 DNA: TGTGCCAGCAGCTTTTTAGCGGGCACAGATACGCAGTATTTT

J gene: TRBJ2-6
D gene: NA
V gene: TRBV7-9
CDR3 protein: CASSPRQVSGANVLTF
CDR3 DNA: TGTGCCAGCAGCCCTCGACAGGTCTCTGGGGCCAACGTCCTGACTTTC

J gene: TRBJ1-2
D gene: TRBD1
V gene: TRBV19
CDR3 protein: CASTPGTRQTGGYTF
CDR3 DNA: TGTGCCAGTACCCCCGGGACCAGGCAGACAGGGGGCTACACCTTC

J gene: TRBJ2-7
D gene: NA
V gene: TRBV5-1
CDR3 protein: CASSLGQGSGEQYF
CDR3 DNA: TGCGCCAGCAGCTTGGGCCAGGGATCAGGGGAGCAGTACTTC

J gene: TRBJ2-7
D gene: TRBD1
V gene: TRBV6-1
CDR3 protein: CASSETTGVFEQYF
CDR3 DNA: TGTGCCAGCAGTGAGACGACAGGGGTCTTTGAGCAGTACTTC

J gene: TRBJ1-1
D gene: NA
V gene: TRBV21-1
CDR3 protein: CATSRGLPNTEAFF
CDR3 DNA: TGTGCCACTTCACGGGGACTCCCGAACACTGAAGCTTTCTTT

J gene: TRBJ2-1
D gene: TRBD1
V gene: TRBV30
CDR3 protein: CAWRPGQKSYEQFF
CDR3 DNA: TGTGCCTGGAGGCCGGGACAGAAGTCCTATGAGCAGTTCTTC

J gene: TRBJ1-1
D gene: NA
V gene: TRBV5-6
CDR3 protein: CASSFLGDGGNTEAFF
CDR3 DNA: TGTGCCAGCAGCTTTTTGGGTGACGGCGGTAACACTGAAGCTTTCTTT

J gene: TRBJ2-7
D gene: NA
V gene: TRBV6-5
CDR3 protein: CASSYWEGGPYEQYF
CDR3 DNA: TGTGCCAGCAGTTACTGGGAGGGGGGGCCCTACGAGCAGTACTTC

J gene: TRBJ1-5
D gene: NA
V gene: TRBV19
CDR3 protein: CASSPTDSLNQPQHF
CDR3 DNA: TGTGCCAGTAGTCCTACGGACTCATTGAATCAGCCCCAGCATTTT

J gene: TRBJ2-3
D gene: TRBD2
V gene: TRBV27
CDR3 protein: CASSLWTSGVRTDTQYF
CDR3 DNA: TGTGCCAGCAGTTTATGGACTAGCGGGGTAAGGACAGATACGCAGTATTTT

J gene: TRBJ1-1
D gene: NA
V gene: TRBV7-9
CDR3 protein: CASSPGGLNTEAFF
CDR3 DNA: TGTGCCAGCAGCCCGGGCGGGCTGAACACTGAAGCTTTCTTT

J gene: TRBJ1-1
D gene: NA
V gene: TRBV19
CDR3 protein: CASSIIRANTEAFF
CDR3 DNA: TGTGCCAGTAGTATAATCAGGGCGAACACTGAAGCTTTCTTT

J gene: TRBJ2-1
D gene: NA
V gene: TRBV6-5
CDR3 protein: CASSSSGQRLYNEQFF
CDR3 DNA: TGTGCCAGCAGTTCGTCGGGACAAAGGCTCTACAATGAGCAGTTCTTC

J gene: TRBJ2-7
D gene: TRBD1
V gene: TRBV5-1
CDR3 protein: CASSIRGTGYYEQYF
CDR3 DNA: TGCGCCAGCAGCATTAGGGGGACAGGGTACTACGAGCAGTACTTC

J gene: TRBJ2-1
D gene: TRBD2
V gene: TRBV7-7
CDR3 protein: CASSLVLVSGGSYNEQFF
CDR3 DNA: TGTGCCAGCAGCTTAGTGCTGGTTAGCGGGGGGTCCTACAATGAGCAGTTCTTC

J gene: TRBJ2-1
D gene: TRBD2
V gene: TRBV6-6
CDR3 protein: CASSYRLAGHNEQFF
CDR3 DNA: TGTGCCAGCAGTTACAGACTAGCGGGCCACAATGAGCAGTTCTTC

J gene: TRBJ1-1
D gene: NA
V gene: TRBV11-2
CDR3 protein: CASSLIQWDTEAFF
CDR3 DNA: TGTGCCAGCAGCTTAATACAGTGGGACACTGAAGCTTTCTTT

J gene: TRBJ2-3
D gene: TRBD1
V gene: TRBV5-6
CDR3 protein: CASSLGTVADTQYF
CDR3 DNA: TGTGCCAGCAGCCTTGGGACAGTGGCAGATACGCAGTATTTT

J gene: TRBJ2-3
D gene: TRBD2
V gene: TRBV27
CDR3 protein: CASSSLTAGGPPPDTQYF
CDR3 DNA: TGTGCCAGCAGTTCCCTTACGGCGGGAGGTCCCCCCCCAGATACGCAGTATTTT

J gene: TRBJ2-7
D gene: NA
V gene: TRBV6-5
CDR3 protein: CASSQTVSYEQYF
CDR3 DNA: TGTGCCAGCAGTCAGACAGTTTCCTACGAGCAGTACTTC

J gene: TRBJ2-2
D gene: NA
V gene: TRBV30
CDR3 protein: CAWSPRGGSYTGELFF
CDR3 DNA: TGTGCCTGGAGTCCCAGGGGCGGGAGTTACACCGGGGAGCTGTTTTTT

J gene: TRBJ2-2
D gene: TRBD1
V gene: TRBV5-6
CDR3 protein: CASSLGGTGANTGELFF
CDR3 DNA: TGTGCCAGCAGCTTGGGGGGGACAGGAGCGAACACCGGGGAGCTGTTTTTT

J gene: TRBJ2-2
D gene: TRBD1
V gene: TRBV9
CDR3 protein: CASSGDGQVIGELFF
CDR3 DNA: TGTGCCAGCAGCGGAGACGGACAGGTCATCGGGGAGCTGTTTTTT

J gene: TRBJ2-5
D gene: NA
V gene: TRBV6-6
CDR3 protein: CATSPWGQDQETQYF
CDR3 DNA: TGTGCCACCTCCCCTTGGGGCCAAGACCAAGAGACCCAGTACTTC

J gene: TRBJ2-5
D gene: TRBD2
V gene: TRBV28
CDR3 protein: CASSLSRSREGVSETQYF
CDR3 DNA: TGTGCCAGCAGTTTATCCCGTAGCAGGGAGGGCGTATCAGAGACCCAGTACTTC

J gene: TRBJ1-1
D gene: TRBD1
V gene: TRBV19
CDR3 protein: CASSSRTGEKKAGEAFF
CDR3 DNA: TGTGCCAGTAGTTCCCGGACAGGGGAAAAAAAGGCCGGTGAAGCTTTCTTT